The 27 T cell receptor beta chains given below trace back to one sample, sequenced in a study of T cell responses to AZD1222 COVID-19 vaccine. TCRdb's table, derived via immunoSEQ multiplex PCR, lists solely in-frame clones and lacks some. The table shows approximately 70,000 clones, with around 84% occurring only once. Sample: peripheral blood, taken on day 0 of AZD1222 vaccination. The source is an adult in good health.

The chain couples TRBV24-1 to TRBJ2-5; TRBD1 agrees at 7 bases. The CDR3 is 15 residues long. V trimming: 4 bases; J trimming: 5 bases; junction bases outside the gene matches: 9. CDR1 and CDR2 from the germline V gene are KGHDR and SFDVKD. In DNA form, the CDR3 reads TGTGCCACCAGTGACCGCCGACAGGGAACGGAGACCCAGTACTTC. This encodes CATSDRRQGTETQYF.

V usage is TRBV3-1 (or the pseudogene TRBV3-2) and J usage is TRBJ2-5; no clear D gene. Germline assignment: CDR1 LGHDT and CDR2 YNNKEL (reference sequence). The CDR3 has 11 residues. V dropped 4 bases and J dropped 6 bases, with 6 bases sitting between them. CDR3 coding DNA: TGTGCCAGCAGCCTGGAAAAGACCCAGTACTTC. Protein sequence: CASSLEKTQYF.

CDR3 sequence reads: CASSLGPVTGELFF. CDR3 nucleotides: TGTGCCAGCAGCTTAGGACCCGTCACCGGGGAGCTGTTTTTT. This chain connects TRBV5-6 to TRBJ2-2; the D is unclear. Deletions cut 2 bases from V and 4 bases from J, with 9 bases between. The CDR3 is 14 amino acids. Germline lookup yields CDR1 SGHDT and CDR2 YYEEEE.

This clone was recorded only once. CDR3 amino acids: CASSQGNLPNTIYF. DNA for the CDR3: TGCGCCAGCAGCCAAGGAAACTTGCCGAACACCATATATTTT. The chain carries TRBV4-3 and TRBJ1-3; D uncertain. The V gene's germline CDR1 is LGHNA and CDR2 YSLEER. CDR3 length equals 14 residues. V was trimmed by 1 base and J by 7 bases, leaving 11 bases between them.

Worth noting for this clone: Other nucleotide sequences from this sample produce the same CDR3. Written as DNA, the CDR3 is TGTGCCAGCAGCTTAGGACAAGAGACCCAGTACTTC. Protein sequence: CASSLGQETQYF. The chain is built from TRBV7-9 and TRBJ2-5; D remains unclear. CDR3 length: 12 residues. Deletions cut 1 base from V and 2 bases from J, with 2 bases between. Looked up from germline, CDR1 is SEHNR and CDR2 is FQNEAQ (reference sequence).

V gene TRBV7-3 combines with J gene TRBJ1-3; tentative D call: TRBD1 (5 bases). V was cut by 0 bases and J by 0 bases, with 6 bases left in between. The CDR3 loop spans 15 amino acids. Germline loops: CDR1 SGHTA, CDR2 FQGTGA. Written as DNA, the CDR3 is TGTGCCAGCAGCTTAACGGGGGGCTCTGGAAACACCATATATTTT. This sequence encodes CASSLTGGSGNTIYF.

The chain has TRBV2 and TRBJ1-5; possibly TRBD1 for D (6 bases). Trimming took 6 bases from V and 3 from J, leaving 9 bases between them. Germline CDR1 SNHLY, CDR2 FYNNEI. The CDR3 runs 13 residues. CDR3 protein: CASRQGLNQPQHF. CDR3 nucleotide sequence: TGTGCCAGCAGACAGGGTCTCAATCAGCCCCAGCATTTT.

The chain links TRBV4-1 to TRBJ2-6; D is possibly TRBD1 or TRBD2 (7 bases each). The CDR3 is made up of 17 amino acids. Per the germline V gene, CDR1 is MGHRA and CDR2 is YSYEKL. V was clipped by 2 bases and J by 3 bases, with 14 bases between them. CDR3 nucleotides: TGCGCCAGCAGCCAATGGGAGGGGGCGAGTGGGGCCAACGTCCTGACTTTC. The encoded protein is CASSQWEGASGANVLTF.

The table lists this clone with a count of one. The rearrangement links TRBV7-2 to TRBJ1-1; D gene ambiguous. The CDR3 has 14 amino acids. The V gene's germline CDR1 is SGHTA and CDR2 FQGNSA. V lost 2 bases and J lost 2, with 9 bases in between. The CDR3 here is CASSLKTVNTEAFF. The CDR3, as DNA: TGTGCCAGCAGCTTAAAAACGGTTAACACTGAAGCTTTCTTT.

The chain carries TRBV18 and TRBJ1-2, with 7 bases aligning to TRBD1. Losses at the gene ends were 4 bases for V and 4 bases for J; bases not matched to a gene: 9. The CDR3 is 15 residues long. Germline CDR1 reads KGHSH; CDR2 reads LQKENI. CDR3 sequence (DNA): TGTGCCAGCTCACAGGACCGGGACAGCGGCTATGGCTACACCTTC. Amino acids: CASSQDRDSGYGYTF.

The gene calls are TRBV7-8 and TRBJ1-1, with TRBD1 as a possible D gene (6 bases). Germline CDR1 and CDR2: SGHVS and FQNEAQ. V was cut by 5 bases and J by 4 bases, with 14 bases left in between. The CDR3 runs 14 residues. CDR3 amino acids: CASSLTGPVTEAFF. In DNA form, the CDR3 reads TGTGCCAGCAGCCTTACAGGGCCGGTCACTGAAGCTTTCTTT.

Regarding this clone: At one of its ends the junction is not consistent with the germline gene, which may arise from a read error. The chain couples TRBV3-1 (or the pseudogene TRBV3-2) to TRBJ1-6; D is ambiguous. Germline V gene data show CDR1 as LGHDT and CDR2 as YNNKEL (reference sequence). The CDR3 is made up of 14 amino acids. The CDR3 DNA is TGTGCCAGCAGTCCATTTAGTGATAACTCACCCCTCCACTTT. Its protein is CASSPFSDNSPLHF.

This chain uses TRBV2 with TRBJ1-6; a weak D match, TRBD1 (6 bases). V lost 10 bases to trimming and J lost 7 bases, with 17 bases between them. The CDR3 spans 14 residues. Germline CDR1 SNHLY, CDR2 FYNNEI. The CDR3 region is CATAGDSSNSPLHF. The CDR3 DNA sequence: TGTGCCACAGCAGGGGACTCTTCAAATTCACCCCTCCACTTT.

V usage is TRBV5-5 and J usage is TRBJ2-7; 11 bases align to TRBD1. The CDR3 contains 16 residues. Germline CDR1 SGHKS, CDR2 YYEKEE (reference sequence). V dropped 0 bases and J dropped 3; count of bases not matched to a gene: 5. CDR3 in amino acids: CASSLARGQGGYEQYF. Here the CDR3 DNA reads TGTGCCAGCAGCTTGGCGCGGGGACAGGGGGGCTACGAGCAGTACTTC.

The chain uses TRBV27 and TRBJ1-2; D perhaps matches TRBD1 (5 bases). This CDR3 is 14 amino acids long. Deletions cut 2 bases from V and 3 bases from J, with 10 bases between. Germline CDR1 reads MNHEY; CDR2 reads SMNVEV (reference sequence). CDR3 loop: CASSLKPGHYGYTF. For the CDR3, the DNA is TGTGCCAGCAGTTTAAAGCCAGGGCACTATGGCTACACCTTC.

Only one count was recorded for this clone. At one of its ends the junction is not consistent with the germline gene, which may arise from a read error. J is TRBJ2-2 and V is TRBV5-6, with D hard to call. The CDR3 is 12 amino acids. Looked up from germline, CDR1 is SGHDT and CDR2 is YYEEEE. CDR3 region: CASSLDTGELFF. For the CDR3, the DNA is TGTGCCAGCAGTTTGGACACCGGGGAGCTGTTTTTT. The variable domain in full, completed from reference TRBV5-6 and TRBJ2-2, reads DAGVTQSPTHLIKTRGQQVTLRCSPKSGHDTVSWYQQALGQGPQFIFQYYEEEERQRGNFPDRFSGHQFPNYSSELNVNALLLGDSALYLCASSLDTGELFFGEGSRLTVL.

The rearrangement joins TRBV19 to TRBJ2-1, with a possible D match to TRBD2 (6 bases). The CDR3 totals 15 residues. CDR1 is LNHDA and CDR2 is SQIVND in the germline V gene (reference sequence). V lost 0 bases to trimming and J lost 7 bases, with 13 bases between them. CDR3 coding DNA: TGTGCCAGTAGTATAGAACGCCGGGGGAGAAATGAGCAGTTCTTC. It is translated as CASSIERRGRNEQFF.

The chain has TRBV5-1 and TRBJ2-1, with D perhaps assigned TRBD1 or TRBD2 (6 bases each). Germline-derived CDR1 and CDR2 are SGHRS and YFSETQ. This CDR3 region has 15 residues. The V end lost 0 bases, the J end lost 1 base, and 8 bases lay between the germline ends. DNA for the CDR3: TGCGCCAGCAGCTTGGGCGGGACATCCTACAATGAGCAGTTCTTC. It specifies CASSLGGTSYNEQFF.

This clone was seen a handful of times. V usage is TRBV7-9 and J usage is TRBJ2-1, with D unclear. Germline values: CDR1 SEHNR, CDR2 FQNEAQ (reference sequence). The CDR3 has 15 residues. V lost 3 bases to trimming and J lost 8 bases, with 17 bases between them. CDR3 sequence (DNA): TGTGCCAGCAGCTTGAAAGGCGGTGGGAAGGATGAGCAGTTCTTC. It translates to CASSLKGGGKDEQFF.

For the CDR3, the DNA is TGTGCCAGCAGCTCGAGAGGTGGGCGTCGATACTATGGCTACACCTTC. Its translation: CASSSRGGRRYYGYTF. The chain combines TRBV28 with TRBJ1-2; D unresolved. Trimming removed 6 bases from V and 3 bases from J, with 20 bases in between. The length of the CDR3 is 16 residues. CDR1 and CDR2 (germline): MDHEN, SYDVKM.

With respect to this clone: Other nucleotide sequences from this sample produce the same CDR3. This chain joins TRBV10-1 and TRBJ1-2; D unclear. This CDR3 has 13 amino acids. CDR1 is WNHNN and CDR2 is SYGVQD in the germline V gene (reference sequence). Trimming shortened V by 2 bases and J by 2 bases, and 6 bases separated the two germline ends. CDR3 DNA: TGCGCCAGCAGTGAGGATTCAAACTATGGCTACACCTTC. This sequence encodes CASSEDSNYGYTF.

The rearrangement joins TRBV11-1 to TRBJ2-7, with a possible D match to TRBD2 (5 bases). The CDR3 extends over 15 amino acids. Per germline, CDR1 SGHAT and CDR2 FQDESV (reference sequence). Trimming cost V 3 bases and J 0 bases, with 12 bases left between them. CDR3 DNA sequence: TGTGCCAGCAGCTTTAGTGAGGGTATCTCCTACGAGCAGTACTTC. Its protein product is CASSFSEGISYEQYF.

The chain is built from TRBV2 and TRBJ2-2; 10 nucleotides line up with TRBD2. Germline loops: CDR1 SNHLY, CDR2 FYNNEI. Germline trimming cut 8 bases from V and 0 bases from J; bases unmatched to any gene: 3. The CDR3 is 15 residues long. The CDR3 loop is CASGSGGANTGELFF. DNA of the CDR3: TGTGCCAGCGGAAGCGGGGGGGCGAACACCGGGGAGCTGTTTTTT.

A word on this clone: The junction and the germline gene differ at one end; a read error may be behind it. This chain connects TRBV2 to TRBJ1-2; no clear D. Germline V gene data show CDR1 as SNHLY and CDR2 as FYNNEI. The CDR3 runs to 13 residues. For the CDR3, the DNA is TGTGCCAGCAGCGGAGAATGGGCAGGACCAACGGGGTTC. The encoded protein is CASSGEWAGPTGF. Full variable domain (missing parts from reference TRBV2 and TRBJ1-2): EPEVTQTPSHQVTQMGQEVILRCVPISNHLYFYWYRQILGQKVEFLVSFYNNEISEKSEIFDDQFSVERPDGSNFTLKIRSTKLEDSAMYFCASSGEWAGPTGFGSGTRLTVV.

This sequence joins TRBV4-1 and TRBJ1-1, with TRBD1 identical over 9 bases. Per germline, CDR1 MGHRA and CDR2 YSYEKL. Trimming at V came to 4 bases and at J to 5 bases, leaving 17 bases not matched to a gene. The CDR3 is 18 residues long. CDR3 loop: CASSPYSDRGILRTEAFF. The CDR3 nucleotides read TGCGCCAGCAGCCCCTACTCTGACAGGGGGATTCTCAGGACTGAAGCTTTCTTT.

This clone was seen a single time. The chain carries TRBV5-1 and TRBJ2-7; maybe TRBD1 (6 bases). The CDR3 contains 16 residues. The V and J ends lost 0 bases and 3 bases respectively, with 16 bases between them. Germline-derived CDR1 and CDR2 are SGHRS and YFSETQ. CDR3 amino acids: CASSLDSGQTNYEQYF. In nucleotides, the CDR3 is TGCGCCAGCAGCTTGGATTCCGGACAGACAAACTACGAGCAGTACTTC.

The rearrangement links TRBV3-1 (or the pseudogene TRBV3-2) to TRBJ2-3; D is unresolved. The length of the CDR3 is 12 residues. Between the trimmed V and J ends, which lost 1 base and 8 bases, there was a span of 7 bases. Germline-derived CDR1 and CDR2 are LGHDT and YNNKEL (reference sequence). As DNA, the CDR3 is TGTGCCAGCAGCCAAGGATGGGGTACGCAGTATTTT. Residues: CASSQGWGTQYF.